What follows are 23 T cell receptor beta chains derived from one specimen sequenced in a study of shared clonotypes between healthy human individuals. Sequenced by immunoSEQ multiplex PCR; TCRdb stores in-frame clones only, minus some. This repertoire shows approximately 2.5 million clones, around nine tenths found once; its top ten account for around 0.14%. The sample was naive CD4+ T cells sorted from blood. Indicated subset: CD45RA+ positively selected. Every receptor here comes from a man younger than 35 in good health.

This sequence joins TRBV7-9 and TRBJ1-2; tentative D call: TRBD1 (6 bases). There are 13 residues in the CDR3. Germline V lookup: CDR1 SEHNR, CDR2 FQNEAQ (reference sequence). V gave up 1 base and J gave up 6 bases, with 9 bases separating them. The CDR3 bases are TGTGCCAGCAGCTTAGAACAGGGAAATGGCTACACCTTC. This encodes CASSLEQGNGYTF.

The V and J genes are TRBV7-2 and TRBJ1-5; TRBD1 matches 8 bases. With 5 bases clipped from V and 2 bases from J, the junction kept 5 bases outside the gene matches. Germline V CDR1 and CDR2: SGHTA, FQGNSA. The CDR3 consists of 15 residues. This chain's CDR3 is CASSPGQGRNQPQHF. The CDR3 coding sequence is TGTGCCAGCAGCCCTGGACAGGGACGCAATCAGCCCCAGCATTTT.

The rearrangement uses TRBV7-2 and TRBJ2-5; 8 bases are a match to TRBD1. CDR1 is SGHTA, CDR2 FQGNSA, per germline. The CDR3 loop spans 15 amino acids. After removal of 0 bases from V and 2 bases from J, the junction contained 2 bases not matched to a gene. The CDR3 nucleotides read TGTGCCAGCAGCTTAGCTGGGACAGGACAAGAGACCCAGTACTTC. Protein: CASSLAGTGQETQYF.

This clone showed up just a few times. This rearrangement joins TRBV18 to TRBJ1-1; D perhaps matches TRBD1 (5 bases). Trimming took 3 bases from V and 6 from J, leaving 14 bases between them. Germline V lookup: CDR1 KGHSH, CDR2 LQKENI. This CDR3 has 14 amino acids. The CDR3 loop is CASSPVWGGSEAFF. The DNA for the CDR3 is TGTGCCAGCTCACCGGTCTGGGGCGGCTCTGAAGCTTTCTTT.

The sample holds one count of this clone. V and J are TRBV18 and TRBJ2-3; D might be TRBD1 (6 bases). The CDR3 covers 12 residues. CDR1 KGHSH and CDR2 LQKENI come from the germline V gene. Trimming took 4 bases from V and 5 from J, leaving 7 bases between them. CDR3 protein: CASSQDRDTQYF. CDR3 DNA: TGTGCCAGCTCACAGGACAGAGATACGCAGTATTTT.

The rearrangement links TRBV30 to TRBJ2-1; 8 bases line up with TRBD2. V trimming: 4 bases; J trimming: 7 bases; junction bases outside the gene matches: 12. The germline V gene encodes CDR1 GTSNPN and CDR2 SVGIG (reference sequence). The CDR3 has 15 amino acids. The CDR3 loop is CAWNPLAGLGNEQFF. CDR3 coding DNA: TGTGCCTGGAACCCCCTAGCGGGCCTGGGGAATGAGCAGTTCTTC.

This clone is a singleton in its sample. The chain recombines TRBV2 with TRBJ2-1; 11 bases match TRBD2. J gave up 7 bases and V 2 bases, and 4 bases lay outside the gene matches. In germline, CDR1 is SNHLY, CDR2 FYNNEI. CDR3 length: 15 amino acids. The CDR3 DNA is TGTGCCAGCAGTGAACGACTAGCGGGGAGTAATGAGCAGTTCTTC. Protein: CASSERLAGSNEQFF.

The CDR3 sequence: CASSQDFQGQGGYTF. DNA of the CDR3: TGCGCCAGCAGCCAAGACTTTCAGGGGCAGGGTGGCTACACCTTC. The chain joins TRBV4-3 to TRBJ1-2; TRBD1 might be the D (6 bases). Germline CDR1 LGHNA, CDR2 YSLEER. Deletions cut 0 bases from V and 7 bases from J, with 15 bases between. The CDR3 spans 15 residues.

The chain uses TRBV4-1 and TRBJ2-7; tentatively, D is TRBD1 (6 bases). Deletions cut 0 bases from V and 5 bases from J, with 14 bases between. Germline lookup yields CDR1 MGHRA and CDR2 YSYEKL. The CDR3 contains 15 residues. The CDR3 here is CASSQDGQNLNEQYF. The DNA of the CDR3 is TGCGCCAGCAGCCAAGACGGACAGAACCTTAACGAGCAGTACTTC.

The chain joins TRBV12-2 to TRBJ1-5; the D call of TRBD1 is as the table states it, not checked on the DNA. TRBV12-2 is designated a pseudogene. The CDR3 is made up of 15 amino acids. CDR3 sequence: CASRLCPGSNQPQHF. The CDR3 bases are TGTGCAAGTCGCTTATGTCCAGGGAGCAATCAGCCCCAGCATTTT.

J is TRBJ1-1 and V is TRBV18; 7 positions agree with TRBD1. CDR3 size: 15 residues. V lost 3 bases to trimming and J lost 5 bases; unmatched junction nucleotides: 9. The V gene's germline CDR1 is KGHSH and CDR2 LQKENI. CDR3 sequence (DNA): TGTGCCAGCTCACCCGAGACAGGGTGGAAGACTGAAGCTTTCTTT. It is translated as CASSPETGWKTEAFF.

This chain links TRBV11-3 with TRBJ2-2; 7 positions match TRBD2. CDR1 is SGHNT, CDR2 YENEEA, per germline. CDR3 length: 13 amino acids. After removal of 4 bases from V and 6 bases from J, the junction contained 2 bases not matched to a gene. The CDR3 sequence is CASSSGGAGELFF. DNA of the CDR3: TGTGCCAGCAGCTCTGGGGGGGCCGGGGAGCTGTTTTTT.

The chain employs TRBV5-1 and TRBJ2-1; TRBD2 matches at 11 bases. This CDR3 region has 16 residues. Trimming at V came to 4 bases and at J to 3 bases, leaving 6 bases not matched to a gene. Germline values: CDR1 SGHRS, CDR2 YFSETQ. This CDR3 reads CASSPLLAGGYNEQFF. The CDR3 bases are TGCGCCAGCAGCCCCCTCCTAGCGGGGGGCTACAATGAGCAGTTCTTC. The whole variable domain, filled in from reference TRBV5-1 and TRBJ2-1, reads KAGVTQTPRYLIKTRGQQVTLSCSPISGHRSVSWYQQTPGQGLQFLFEYFSETQRNKGNFPGRFSGRQFSNSRSEMNVSTLELGDSALYLCASSPLLAGGYNEQFFGPGTRLTVL.

The chain combines TRBV5-4 with TRBJ2-5, with D perhaps matching TRBD2 (6 bases). V lost 9 bases to trimming and J lost 5 bases, with 11 bases between them. Germline-derived CDR1 and CDR2 are SGHNT and YYREEE (reference sequence). This CDR3 has 11 residues. This CDR3 is CATRDLETQYF. The DNA for the CDR3 is TGTGCCACCCGGGACTTGGAGACCCAGTACTTC.

This chain uses TRBV7-3 with TRBJ1-2; TRBD1 agrees at 7 bases. The length of the CDR3 is 16 residues. V gave up 2 bases and J gave up 0 bases; unmatched junction bases: 6. CDR1 is SGHTA and CDR2 is FQGTGA in the germline V gene. The CDR3 loop is CASSLGRTGSNYGYTF. The CDR3 bases are TGTGCCAGCAGCTTAGGAAGGACAGGTTCTAACTATGGCTACACCTTC.

V and J are TRBV2 and TRBJ2-2, with TRBD2 identical over 15 bases. The J segment lost 4 bases and the V segment lost 4 bases, leaving 10 bases of the junction unmatched. The germline V gene encodes CDR1 SNHLY and CDR2 FYNNEI. The length of the CDR3 is 19 residues. The CDR3 region is CASSVEGLAGGFVTGELFF. CDR3 in DNA: TGTGCCAGCAGTGTCGAGGGACTAGCGGGGGGTTTCGTCACCGGGGAGCTGTTTTTT.

The CDR3 loop reads CASSLAGAWETQYF. The CDR3, as DNA: TGCGCCAGCAGCCTAGCGGGAGCATGGGAGACCCAGTACTTC. V gene TRBV5-1 combines with J gene TRBJ2-5; 10 positions match TRBD2. The CDR3 loop spans 14 amino acids. Germline CDR1 and CDR2: SGHRS and YFSETQ. Losses at the gene ends were 4 bases for V and 5 bases for J; bases not matched to a gene: 5.

The J gene is TRBJ1-5, the V gene TRBV19; 7 bases match TRBD1. The CDR3 covers 17 residues. Germline V lookup: CDR1 LNHDA, CDR2 SQIVND (reference sequence). V trimming: 5 bases; J trimming: 0 bases; junction bases outside the gene matches: 10. The DNA of the CDR3 is TGTGCCAGTAGTTCGAGGGGGGACAGCTATAGCAATCAGCCCCAGCATTTT. Amino acid sequence: CASSSRGDSYSNQPQHF. The variable domain in full, completed from reference TRBV19 and TRBJ1-5, reads DGGITQSPKYLFRKEGQNVTLSCEQNLNHDAMYWYRQDPGQGLRLIYYSQIVNDFQKGDIAEGYSVSREKKESFPLTVTSAQKNPTAFYLCASSSRGDSYSNQPQHFGDGTRLSIL.

The V gene is TRBV5-1, the J gene TRBJ2-2; D is perhaps TRBD1 (6 bases). Trimming cost V 0 bases and J 3 bases, with 9 bases left between them. CDR3 size: 15 residues. CDR1 and CDR2 (germline): SGHRS, YFSETQ. The chain's CDR3 is CASSLGQEYTGELFF. In DNA, the CDR3 is TGCGCCAGCAGCTTGGGACAGGAGTACACCGGGGAGCTGTTTTTT.

Written as DNA, the CDR3 is TGTGCCAGCAGCTTAGGGGGGGCATTTCAGTTCTTC. Translated: CASSLGGAFQFF. The chain couples TRBV5-4 to TRBJ2-1; perhaps TRBD2 as D (7 bases). This CDR3 has 12 amino acids. Germline V gene lookup returns CDR1 SGHNT and CDR2 YYREEE (reference sequence). V was trimmed by 2 bases and J by 13 bases, leaving 13 bases between them.

The gene calls are TRBV5-5 and TRBJ1-1; no definite D call. The CDR3 runs to 14 residues. V shed 3 bases and J shed 4 bases, with 13 bases lying between them. Germline V gene lookup returns CDR1 SGHKS and CDR2 YYEKEE (reference sequence). Here the CDR3 reads CASSSDPWSTEAFF. The CDR3 bases are TGTGCCAGCAGCTCAGACCCTTGGAGCACTGAAGCTTTCTTT. The whole variable domain, filled in from reference TRBV5-5 and TRBJ1-1, reads DAGVTQSPTHLIKTRGQQVTLRCSPISGHKSVSWYQQVLGQGPQFIFQYYEKEERGRGNFPDRFSARQFPNYSSELNVNALLLGDSALYLCASSSDPWSTEAFFGQGTRLTVV.

This chain uses TRBV7-2 with TRBJ1-4, with TRBD1 matching 7 bases. This CDR3 is 15 amino acids long. Germline V lookup: CDR1 SGHTA, CDR2 FQGNSA. The junction had 11 bases not matched to a gene; V was cut back by 0 bases and J by 13 bases. The CDR3 protein is CASSLAEGQLGRLFF. In nucleotides, the CDR3 is TGTGCCAGCAGCTTAGCCGAGGGACAGTTGGGGAGACTGTTTTTT.

The rearrangement links TRBV6-5 to TRBJ2-2; possibly TRBD1 or TRBD2 for D (5 bases each). V lost 8 bases and J 4 bases, leaving 17 bases between the germline ends. Germline V gene sequence: CDR1 MNHEY, CDR2 SVGAGI. The CDR3 covers 15 residues. CDR3 coding DNA: TGTGCCAGCTGGGGTGGGGGATGGGTCACCGGGGAGCTGTTTTTT. This sequence encodes CASWGGGWVTGELFF.